This T cell receptor beta chain was retrieved from a study of PD-L1 blockade in urothelial cancer (dated by TCRdb to 2015 to 2018). Looking at the study overall: Therapy was started in the mid-2010s for all patients, and atezolizumab 1,200 mg was administered intravenously every 3 weeks. In the same patients, pretreatment tumors underwent whole exome sequencing and RNA sequencing in addition to TCR sequencing. About 85% of the roughly 29 patients were males with bladder-origin urothelial cancer, and about two thirds of the roughly 30 reported a prior smoking history. Pretreatment tumor samples, along with matched peripheral blood collected serially before and after atezolizumab treatment, underwent TCR sequencing. Blood samples gave median yields of around 150,000 T cells and some 80,000 unique TCRs, along with a median clonality of 0.080. Some 30 patients had pretreatment blood TCR-seq, roughly 24 had at least one posttreatment blood collection, and roughly 24 had tumor TCR-seq. Under ten patients reached durable clinical benefit, while about 20 patients did not. Blood samples were analyzed at two time points: 3 weeks after treatment start (second dose) and 6 weeks after treatment start. An exploratory multi-omic analysis was conducted of the somatic, immune and clinical correlates of response to PD-L1 blockade with atezolizumab in urothelial cancer. Patients had an ECOG performance status of 0 or 1 and had received between 0 and 3 prior chemotherapy regimens. Durable clinical benefit was defined as progression-free survival longer than 6 months, and TCR features were also tested against progression-free and overall survival.

This clone was observed once. It lacks a known antigen. The junction and the germline gene differ at one end; a read error may be behind it. The research as a whole found: Improved progression-free and overall survival was associated with having pretreatment peripheral blood TCR clonality below the median. Because the sample size was small (n of about 27) and many of the analyses were exploratory, the results are meant to be hypothesis-generating. Patients with durable benefit showed greater expansion of tumor-associated TCR clones in peripheral blood 3 weeks after starting treatment (n ≈ 21, p = 0.022).

Synthetic TCR analog templates were spiked into each PCR so that absolute template abundance could be estimated from read counts. TCRbeta CDR3 regions were amplified from genomic DNA with bias-controlled V and J gene primers using the immunoSEQ assay. Sequencing of rearranged TCRbeta segments was done at approximately 20X coverage. The study's processing was this. Clustering was used to correct sequencing errors, and CDR3s were annotated against IMGT so that V, D and J genes could be assigned. Only productive TCRbeta rearrangements were used in downstream analyses, excluding out-of-frame or stop-codon sequences. Clonality was computed as one minus Shannon entropy normalized by the log of the number of unique productive sequences. Clones differing between time points or between blood and tumor were identified using Fisher's exact test with Benjamini-Hochberg correction, with an adjusted p below 0.01 applied as the threshold. What TCRdb holds here is the immuneACCESS table cut down to in-frame rearrangements. Part of the clones is not present; checked against another copy, under half of the missing clones reflect an unresolved V gene, and the others are unexplained. D and trimming come from the DNA, and the V and J calls and clone size come from that table. The sample yields 75,000 to 95,000 clones; 90% to 95% were counted once. The biggest ten clones account for approximately 9% of the sample.

The cohort comprised around 30 patients with locally advanced or metastatic urothelial carcinoma treated at Memorial Sloan Kettering on a trial protocol. Peripheral blood mononuclear cells were collected pretreatment and during treatment, at between 1 and 8 total time points per patient. The Qiagen DNeasy Blood extraction kit was used to purify genomic DNA from total PBMCs and tumor samples. PBMCs were collected pretreatment and during treatment, and were isolated and stored as previously described. The CDR3 contains 15 residues, cysteine and phenylalanine counted. Kept here is only the CDR3 DNA, which spans 45 bases and is read in frame from base 1. The germline V gene specifies SGHVS as CDR1 and FNYEAQ as CDR2.

The sample was PBMCs, taken around atezolizumab (anti-PD-L1) treatment. The sequence is built from TRBV7-6 and TRBJ2-3, with 10 middle bases fitting TRBD2. The TCR sequence derives from a man in his sixties with urothelial cancer. The CDR3 loop reads CASSLAGAGPDTQYF. At the DNA level, the sequence is TGTGCCAGCAGCCTAGCGGGGGCGGGCCCAGATACGCAGTATTTT.